This T cell receptor (beta chain) emerged from a study of STAT3 mutations in large granular lymphocyte leukemia (dated by TCRdb to between 2018 and 2021). For the wider study: About half of the T-LGLL patients who underwent longitudinal sequencing carried canonical activating STAT3 mutations. From an initial cohort of over 200 LGL patients, approximately 18 representative T-LGLL cases were selected for longitudinal TCRbeta and STAT3 sequencing. Patients with T-cell large granular lymphocyte leukemia underwent serial deep sequencing of TCRbeta CDR3 and STAT3 to reconstruct clonal hierarchy and dynamics. A couple of patients with natural killer LGL leukemia were also sequenced longitudinally as controls within the study. For each patient, sequencing was performed at an average of approximately 4 time points, with a range of 2 to 8 samplings. More than half of T-LGLL patients received one or more immunosuppressive therapy regimens, with hematologic response in 30% to 40% of those treated.

An Illumina MiSeq was used to sequence the TCRbeta libraries, yielding an average of about 40,000 productive templates per sample. Multiplex PCR amplification was used to generate TCRbeta CDR3 libraries with the immunoSEQ assay. The authors processed their data as follows. Repertoire diversity was calculated as previously defined, and values close to 0 indicated extremely monoclonal samples. This is the immuneACCESS table as TCRdb keeps it, with only in-frame sequences that have V and J called. A part of the clones is gone; compared with another copy, unresolved V genes explain less than half, and the rest is unexplained. That table furnishes V, J and clone size, whereas the DNA furnished D and trimming. The sample profile shows around 3,200 clones; 70% to 90% of them were found once. The top ten clones comprise 35% to 55% of the sample. For this clone: Its recognized antigen is unknown. Per-base quality was not reported, and no clone a single base away is much larger than it.

Broader findings and caveats from the paper: Linking therapy response to changes in TCR clonal burden was complicated by variable intervals between samplings and by differing treatment regimens. The burden of the dominant TCR clone was higher than the STAT3 mutant burden in several patients, which suggests that the STAT3 mutation arose secondarily inside a clone that had already expanded. At least one immunodominant TCRbeta clonotype was present in every T-LGLL patient, and multiple immunodominant subclonotypes appeared in about half of the T-LGLL patients. Because no samples were available when a clone first appeared, clonal expansion had to be inferred from samplings taken at other points. In 6 of 18 patients, TCR clonotype switching occurred after therapy, and every newly emerging clone was STAT3 wild type. Since codominant clonotypes persisted in some patients, a small but highly pathogenic clone may have gone undetected.

Looking up the germline V gene yields CDR1 SGHRS and CDR2 YFSETQ. From its cysteine to its phenylalanine, the CDR3 spans 18 amino acids. Only the CDR3 region is kept as DNA, spanning 54 bases read in frame from base 1. V is pared back by 0 bases and J by 4 bases, with 22 bases lying between the germline termini. DNA was extracted from blood mononuclear cells, and the same DNA was used for both TCR and STAT3 sequencing. Sequencing input: peripheral blood mononuclear cells. Recombination linked TRBV5-1 to TRBJ2-5, with the D call perhaps TRBD1 or TRBD2, as 5 bases match in each case. The TCR sequence derives from a man aged 35 to 55 with T-cell large granular lymphocyte leukemia. Some clones in this sample may be carry-over from other donors' samples. The age is the age at diagnosis. The CDR3 loop reads CASSLESPGPTPAETQYF. At the DNA level, the sequence is TGCGCCAGCAGCTTGGAAAGTCCGGGACCAACCCCGGCAGAGACCCAGTACTTC.